The clone carrying this TCR beta chain was counted many times. What it binds is unknown. This specimen comes from a study of CD8+CD57+ T cells in acquired aplastic anemia. Patients chosen for sequencing had CD8+CD57+ cells that had expanded, as shown by flow cytometry. It was genomic DNA that served as the template for profiling TCR beta VDJ and CDR3. MiXCR, applied by TCRdb to the reads, yields one record per CDR3 protein. The sample yields over 150,000 distinct CDR3 sequences, over 50% seen once. The study, taken as a whole, reports: The same twenty-nine CD8+ CDR3 sequences occurred in patients and in controls.

CDR3 length: 12 residues. Trimming removed 10 bases from V and 9 bases from J; junction bases left unmatched: 7. Germline loops: CDR1 SNHLY, CDR2 FYNNEI. The receptor was isolated from a human donor with aplastic anemia. The sequenced material came from sorted CD4+, CD8+, or CD8+CD57+ T cells (not recorded which) from PBMCs. This chain links TRBV2 with TRBJ1-1, with TRBD1 matching 11 bases. The chain's CDR3 is CATRTGGLKAFF. The DNA for the CDR3 is TGTGCCACCCGGACAGGGGGCCTGAAAGCTTTCTTT.